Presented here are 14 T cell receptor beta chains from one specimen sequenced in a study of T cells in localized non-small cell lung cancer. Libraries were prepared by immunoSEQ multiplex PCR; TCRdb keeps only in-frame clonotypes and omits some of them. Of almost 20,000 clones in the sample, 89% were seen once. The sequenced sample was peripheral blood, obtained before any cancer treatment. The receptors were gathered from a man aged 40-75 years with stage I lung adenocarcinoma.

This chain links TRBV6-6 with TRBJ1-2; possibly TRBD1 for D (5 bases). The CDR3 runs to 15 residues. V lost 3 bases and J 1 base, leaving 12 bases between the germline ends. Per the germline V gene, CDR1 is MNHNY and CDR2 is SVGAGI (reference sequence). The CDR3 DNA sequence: TGTGCCAGCAGTTATTTGATAAGGGGTAACTATGGCTACACCTTC. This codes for CASSYLIRGNYGYTF.

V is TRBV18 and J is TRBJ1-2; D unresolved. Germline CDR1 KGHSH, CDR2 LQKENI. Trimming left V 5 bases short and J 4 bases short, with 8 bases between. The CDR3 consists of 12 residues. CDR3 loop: CASSGLSYGYTF. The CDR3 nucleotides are TGTGCCAGCTCAGGGCTTAGCTATGGCTACACCTTC.

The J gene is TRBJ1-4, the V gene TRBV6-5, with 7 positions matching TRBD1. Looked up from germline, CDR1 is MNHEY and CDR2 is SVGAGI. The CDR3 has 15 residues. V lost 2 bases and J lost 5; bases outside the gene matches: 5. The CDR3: CASSYDRERNEKLFF. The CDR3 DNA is TGTGCCAGCAGTTACGACAGGGAAAGGAATGAAAAACTGTTTTTT.

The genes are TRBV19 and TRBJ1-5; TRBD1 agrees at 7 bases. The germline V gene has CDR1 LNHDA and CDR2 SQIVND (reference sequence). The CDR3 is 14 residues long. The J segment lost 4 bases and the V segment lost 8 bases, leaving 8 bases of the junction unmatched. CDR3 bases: TGTGCCAGTGGGGGGGACAGCAAAAATCAGCCCCAGCATTTT. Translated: CASGGDSKNQPQHF.

CDR3 residues: CASRTTGGTGETQYF. The CDR3 bases are TGTGCCAGCAGAACCACCGGGGGTACAGGAGAGACCCAGTACTTC. The chain has TRBV6-6 and TRBJ2-5, with a possible D match to TRBD2 (6 bases). Trimming cost V 6 bases and J 4 bases, with 18 bases left between them. This CDR3 region has 15 residues. CDR1 and CDR2 from the germline V gene are MNHNY and SVGAGI (reference sequence).

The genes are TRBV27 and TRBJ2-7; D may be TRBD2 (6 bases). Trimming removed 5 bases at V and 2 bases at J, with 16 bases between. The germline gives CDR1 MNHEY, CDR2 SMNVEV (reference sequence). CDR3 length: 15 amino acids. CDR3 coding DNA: TGTGCCAGCAGTCCTGCGGGGACGCGAGCCTACGAGCAGTACTTC. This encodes CASSPAGTRAYEQYF.

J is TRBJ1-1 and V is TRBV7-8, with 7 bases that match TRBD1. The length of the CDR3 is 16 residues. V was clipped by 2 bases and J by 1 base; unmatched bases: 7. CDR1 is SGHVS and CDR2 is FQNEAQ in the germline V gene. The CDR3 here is CASSLIGDRRNTEAFF. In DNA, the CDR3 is TGTGCCAGCAGCTTAATTGGGGACAGAAGGAACACTGAAGCTTTCTTT.

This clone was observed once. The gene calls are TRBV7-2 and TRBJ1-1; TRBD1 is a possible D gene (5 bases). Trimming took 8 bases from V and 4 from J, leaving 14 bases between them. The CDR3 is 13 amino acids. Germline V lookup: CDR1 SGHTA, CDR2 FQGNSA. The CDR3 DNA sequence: TGTGCCAGCCGCCAGGGCGGTGGCACTGAAGCTTTCTTT. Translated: CASRQGGGTEAFF.

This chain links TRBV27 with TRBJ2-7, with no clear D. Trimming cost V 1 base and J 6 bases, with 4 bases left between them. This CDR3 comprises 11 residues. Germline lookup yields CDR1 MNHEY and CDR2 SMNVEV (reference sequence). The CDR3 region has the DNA TGTGCCAGCAGTTTATTGGGCGAGCAGTACTTC. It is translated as CASSLLGEQYF.

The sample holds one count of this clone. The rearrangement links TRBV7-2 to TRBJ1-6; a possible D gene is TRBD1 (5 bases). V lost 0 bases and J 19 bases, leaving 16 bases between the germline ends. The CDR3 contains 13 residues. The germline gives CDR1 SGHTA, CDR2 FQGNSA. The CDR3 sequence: CASSLAGWDGGHF. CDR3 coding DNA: TGTGCCAGCAGCTTAGCCGGTTGGGACGGAGGACACTTT.

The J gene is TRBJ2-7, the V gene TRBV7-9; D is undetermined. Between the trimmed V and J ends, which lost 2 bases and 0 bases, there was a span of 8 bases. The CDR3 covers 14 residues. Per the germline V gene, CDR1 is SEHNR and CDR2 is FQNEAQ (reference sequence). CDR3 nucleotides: TGTGCCAGCAGCTTAAGCCCCAGCTCCTACGAGCAGTACTTC. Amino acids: CASSLSPSSYEQYF.

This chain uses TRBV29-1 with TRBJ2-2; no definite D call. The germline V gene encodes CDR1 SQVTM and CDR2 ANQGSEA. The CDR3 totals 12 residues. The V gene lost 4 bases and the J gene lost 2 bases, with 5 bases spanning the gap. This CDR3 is CSVGSNTGELFF. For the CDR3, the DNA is TGCAGCGTTGGGAGTAACACCGGGGAGCTGTTTTTT.

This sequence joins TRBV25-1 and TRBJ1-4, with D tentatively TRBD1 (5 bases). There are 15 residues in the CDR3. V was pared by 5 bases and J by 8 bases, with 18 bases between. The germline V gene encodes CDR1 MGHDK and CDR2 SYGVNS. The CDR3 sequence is CASSLRTPMGEKLFF. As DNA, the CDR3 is TGTGCCAGCAGTCTCCGGACACCGATGGGGGAAAAACTGTTTTTT.

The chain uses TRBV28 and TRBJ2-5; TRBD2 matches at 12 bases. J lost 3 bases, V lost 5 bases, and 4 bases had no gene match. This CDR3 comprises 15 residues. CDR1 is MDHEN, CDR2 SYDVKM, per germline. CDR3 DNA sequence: TGTGCCAGCAGTAACGGACTAGCGGGAAAAGAGACCCAGTACTTC. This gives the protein CASSNGLAGKETQYF. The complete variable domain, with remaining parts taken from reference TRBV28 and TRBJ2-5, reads DVKVTQSSRYLVKRTGEKVFLECVQDMDHENMFWYRQDPGLGLRLIYFSYDVKMKEKGDIPEGYSVSREKKERFSLILESASTNQTSMYLCASSNGLAGKETQYFGPGTRLLVL.